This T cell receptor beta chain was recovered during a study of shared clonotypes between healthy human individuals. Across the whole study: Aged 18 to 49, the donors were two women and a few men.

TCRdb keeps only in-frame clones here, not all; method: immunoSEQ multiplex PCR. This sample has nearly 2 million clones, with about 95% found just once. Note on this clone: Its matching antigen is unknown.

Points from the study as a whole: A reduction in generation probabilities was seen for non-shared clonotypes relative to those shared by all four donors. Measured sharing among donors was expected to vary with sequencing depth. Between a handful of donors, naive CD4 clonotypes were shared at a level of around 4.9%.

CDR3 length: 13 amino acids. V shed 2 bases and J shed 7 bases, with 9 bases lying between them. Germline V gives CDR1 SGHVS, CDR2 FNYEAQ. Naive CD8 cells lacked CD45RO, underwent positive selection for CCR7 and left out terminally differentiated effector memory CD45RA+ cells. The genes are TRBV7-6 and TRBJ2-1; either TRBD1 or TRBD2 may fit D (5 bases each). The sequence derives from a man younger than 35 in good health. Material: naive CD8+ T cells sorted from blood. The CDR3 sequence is CASSLRGANEQFF. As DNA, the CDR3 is TGTGCCAGCAGCTTACGAGGGGCAAATGAGCAGTTCTTC.